One sample yielded the 28 T cell receptor beta chains listed below, sequenced in a study of neurological immune-mediated disorders. A single record per CDR3 protein comes from TCRdb applying MiXCR to the 5' RACE reads. The data contain under 60,000 distinct CDR3 sequences, approximately 5.8% of them singletons. Sequenced input: CD4+ T cells from blood. These receptors were collected from a woman under 30 with multiple sclerosis.

This clonotype has a count of ten or more. V is TRBV6-1 and J is TRBJ1-5; D unclear. This CDR3 spans 15 amino acids. Germline values: CDR1 MNHNS, CDR2 SASEGT. The V end was cut by 2 bases, the J end by 4 bases, with 12 bases between. CDR3 sequence: CASSEQPSGNQPQHF. The CDR3 DNA is TGTGCCAGCAGTGAACAACCGTCGGGGAATCAGCCCCAGCATTTT.

This clonotype was observed many times. V gene TRBV6-2 or TRBV6-3 combines with J gene TRBJ2-2, with TRBD1 matching 9 bases. Germline V lookup: CDR1 MNHEY, CDR2 SVGEGT. CDR3 length equals 15 residues. V was pared by 9 bases and J by 5 bases, with 10 bases of the junction left unmatched. The CDR3 region has the DNA TGTGCCAGTCTAAATCGGGACAGGGCTACCGGGGAGCTGTTTTTT. Its protein product is CASLNRDRATGELFF.

In this sample, this clonotype turned up a few times. At one boundary the junction diverges from the germline segment, which might be a read error. The chain carries TRBV7-7 and TRBJ2-5; D may be TRBD2 (5 bases). Germline V gene data show CDR1 as SSHAT and CDR2 as FNYEAQ (reference sequence). CDR3 length equals 15 residues. CDR3 amino acids: CASSLLGSGQETQYF. The CDR3 DNA follows: TGTGCTAGCAGCTTACTGGGATCGGGGCAAGAGACCCAGTACTTC.

This clonotype was recorded many times. This chain joins TRBV9 and TRBJ2-3; D possibly corresponds to TRBD1 (6 bases). The V end lost 6 bases, the J end lost 5 bases, and 10 bases lay between the germline ends. Germline assignment: CDR1 SGDLS and CDR2 YYNGEE. This CDR3 spans 12 amino acids. The CDR3 sequence is CASNRDGDTQYF. The CDR3, as DNA: TGTGCCAGCAACAGGGATGGAGATACGCAGTATTTT. The whole variable domain, filled in from reference TRBV9 and TRBJ2-3, reads DSGVTQTPKHLITATGQRVTLRCSPRSGDLSVYWYQQSLDQGLQFLIQYYNGEERAKGNILERFSAQQFPDLHSELNLSSLELGDSALYFCASNRDGDTQYFGPGTRLTVL.

Only a few counts were recorded for this clonotype. Given a much more abundant clone one base away, this may be a read error. The rearrangement links TRBV10-3 to TRBJ2-3; 7 nucleotides match TRBD1. In germline, CDR1 is ENHRY, CDR2 SYGVKD. The CDR3 runs 14 residues. CDR3 amino acids: CVISPGQHGDTQYF. CDR3 nucleotide sequence: TGTGTCATCAGTCCGGGACAGCACGGGGATACGCAGTATTTT.

The V call is TRBV5-1, the J call TRBJ2-3; 10 bases are shared with TRBD2. Germline lookup yields CDR1 SGHRS and CDR2 YFSETQ. This CDR3 region has 17 residues. The V segment lost 0 bases and the J segment 3 bases; nucleotides outside the gene matches: 7. The CDR3 bases are TGCGCCAGCAGCTTGGCCCCCGGGACTAGCGCTACAGATACGCAGTATTTT. Translating gives CASSLAPGTSATDTQYF.

This clonotype was seen ten or more times. The chain recombines TRBV30 with TRBJ1-2; weak D call: TRBD1 (5 bases). The CDR3 consists of 17 residues. Germline V lookup: CDR1 GTSNPN, CDR2 SVGIG (reference sequence). V was cut by 1 base and J by 6 bases, with 24 bases left in between. The CDR3 here is CAWSGVFGTDIRNGYTF. The CDR3 DNA reads as TGTGCCTGGAGTGGTGTTTTTGGGACTGACATAAGGAATGGCTACACCTTC.

This clonotype was seen many times. The CDR3 DNA is TGTGCCAGCCTCGAGGGGTGGTGGCTAGCGGGAGCCAAAAACATTCAGTACTTC. This translates into CASLEGWWLAGAKNIQYF. The chain recombines TRBV21-1 with TRBJ2-4; TRBD2, the D gene given by the table, was not confirmed from the DNA. TRBV21-1 is a known pseudogene. The CDR3 has 18 amino acids.

This clonotype was counted at least ten times. The V gene is TRBV6-2 or TRBV6-3, the J gene TRBJ2-7, with 8 bases identical to TRBD1. Germline CDR1 MNHEY, CDR2 SVGEGT. The CDR3 length is 13 residues. The V and J ends lost 9 bases and 2 bases, in that order; junction bases with no gene match: 6. In DNA, the CDR3 is TGTGCCAGTCGACAGGGGCCCCCCTACGAGCAGTACTTC. This codes for CASRQGPPYEQYF.

This clonotype was seen at least ten times. The rearrangement joins TRBV7-9 to TRBJ1-5; maybe TRBD1 (5 bases). From germline, CDR1 is SEHNR and CDR2 FQNEAQ (reference sequence). The CDR3 consists of 14 residues. With 6 bases removed from V and 6 bases from J, the gap between germline ends came to 15 bases. Here the CDR3 DNA reads TGTGCCAGCAGTAGCAGGGAATATGGTCAGCCCCAGCATTTT. Translation gives CASSSREYGQPQHF.

There are many counts of this clonotype. The chain couples TRBV18 to TRBJ1-4; D is unclear. Germline V CDR1 and CDR2: KGHSH, LQKENI. V was clipped by 6 bases and J by 4 bases, with 15 bases between them. This CDR3 is built from 15 residues. The CDR3 bases are TGTGCCAGCTCGCTTCGACACTTGGATAATGAAAAACTGTTTTTT. Its translation: CASSLRHLDNEKLFF.

The sample holds many counts of this clonotype. This sequence joins TRBV7-3 and TRBJ1-1, with 11 bases aligning to TRBD1. After removal of 5 bases from V and 1 base from J, the junction contained 6 bases not matched to a gene. Germline CDR1 is SGHTA and CDR2 is FQGTGA. There are 16 residues in the CDR3. CDR3 coding DNA: TGTGCCAGCAGCCAGGGCGGGACAGGGGGGAACACTGAAGCTTTCTTT. Translating gives CASSQGGTGGNTEAFF.

This clonotype showed up many times. The chain couples TRBV7-9 to TRBJ2-1; a weak D match, TRBD2 (5 bases). Germline-derived CDR1 and CDR2 are SEHNR and FQNEAQ (reference sequence). The V end lost 4 bases, the J end lost 4 bases, and 14 bases lay between the germline ends. The length of the CDR3 is 15 residues. The CDR3 nucleotides are TGTGCCAGCAGCTCCCCCGGAGGAAGGTACAATGAGCAGTTCTTC. It specifies CASSSPGGRYNEQFF.

V gene TRBV9 combines with J gene TRBJ1-1, with D unresolved. Trimming removed 5 bases at V and 1 base at J, with 6 bases between. The CDR3 loop spans 12 amino acids. Looked up from germline, CDR1 is SGDLS and CDR2 is YYNGEE. CDR3 DNA sequence: TGTGCCAGCAGGGGCGCGAACACTGAAGCTTTCTTT. Translating it yields CASRGANTEAFF.

This clonotype was counted at least ten times. The rearrangement uses TRBV20-1 and TRBJ1-2; tentative D call: TRBD1 (5 bases). The CDR3 has 12 amino acids. Deletions cut 6 bases from V and 3 bases from J, with 11 bases between. CDR1 DFQATT and CDR2 SNEGSKA come from the germline V gene (reference sequence). The CDR3 coding sequence is TGCAGTGCAGGGACCGCGGACTATGGCTACACCTTC. It yields the protein CSAGTADYGYTF.

The table lists this clonotype with many counts. The chain is built from TRBV12-3 or TRBV12-4 and TRBJ2-4, with 7 bases aligning to TRBD1. The length of the CDR3 is 17 residues. Losses at the gene ends were 5 bases for V and 0 bases for J; bases not matched to a gene: 10. The CDR3 coding sequence is TGTGCCAGCAGTCCCCGACAGGGAAGGCTAGCCAAAAACATTCAGTACTTC. Translation: CASSPRQGRLAKNIQYF.

This clonotype was counted ten times or more. This chain uses TRBV3-1 with TRBJ1-6; D not resolved. V was shortened by 3 bases and J by 6 bases, with 15 bases between the two germline ends. The CDR3 contains 16 residues. Germline loops: CDR1 LGHDT, CDR2 YNNKEL (reference sequence). CDR3: CASSHPRANRNSPLHF. Written as DNA, the CDR3 is TGTGCCAGCAGCCACCCCCGGGCAAACCGTAATTCACCCCTCCACTTT.

This clonotype was detected ten times or more. The CDR3 DNA reads TGCGCCAGCAGCCCTGGACAGGGGCGCCAAGAGACCCAGTACTTC. Translated, it gives CASSPGQGRQETQYF. The rearrangement uses TRBV4-1 and TRBJ2-5; 9 nucleotides align to TRBD1. The CDR3 runs 15 residues. Germline CDR1 and CDR2: MGHRA and YSYEKL. After removal of 4 bases from V and 1 base from J, the junction contained 4 bases not matched to a gene.

This clonotype was detected ten times or more. V gene TRBV5-1 combines with J gene TRBJ1-4; 11 nucleotides match TRBD1. The germline V gene has CDR1 SGHRS and CDR2 YFSETQ. V was clipped by 4 bases and J by 7 bases; unmatched bases: 12. This CDR3 contains 17 residues. CDR3 nucleotides: TGCGCCAGCAGCCCTCGGACAGGGGGCGAAATAAGTGAAAAACTGTTTTTT. Its protein product is CASSPRTGGEISEKLFF.

Ten or more counts support this clonotype. The rearrangement joins TRBV5-1 to TRBJ1-1; 7 bases match TRBD1. The V gene end was trimmed by 1 base and the J gene end by 0 bases; junction bases not matched to a gene: 3. The V gene's germline CDR1 is SGHRS and CDR2 YFSETQ. The CDR3 has 15 residues. Here the CDR3 DNA reads TGCGCCAGCAGCTTGTCAGACAGGGTGAACACTGAAGCTTTCTTT. Residues: CASSLSDRVNTEAFF.

This clonotype was seen at least ten times. V is TRBV28 and J is TRBJ2-1, with 12 nucleotides matching TRBD2. V shed 6 bases, J shed 8 bases, and the junction held 8 bases outside the gene matches. Germline lookup yields CDR1 MDHEN and CDR2 SYDVKM. The CDR3 covers 15 residues. This CDR3 is CASSPPSGGAYEQFF. DNA of the CDR3: TGTGCCAGCAGCCCTCCTAGCGGGGGGGCATATGAGCAGTTCTTC.

V gene TRBV24-1 combines with J gene TRBJ2-1; D might be TRBD2 (6 bases). V shed 5 bases and J shed 0 bases, with 10 bases lying between them. The CDR3 totals 15 residues. Per the germline V gene, CDR1 is KGHDR and CDR2 is SFDVKD. The CDR3 here is CATSARESSYNEQFF. CDR3 bases: TGTGCCACCAGTGCCCGGGAGTCCTCCTACAATGAGCAGTTCTTC.

This clonotype was counted many times. The chain couples TRBV5-1 to TRBJ1-4; weak D call: TRBD1 (5 bases). V was clipped by 4 bases and J by 5 bases, with 15 bases between them. Germline CDR1 and CDR2: SGHRS and YFSETQ. This CDR3 region has 15 residues. In DNA form, the CDR3 reads TGCGCCAGCAGCCCTCAGCAGGGATCAAATGAAAAACTGTTTTTT. This encodes CASSPQQGSNEKLFF.

This clonotype has at least ten counts. This chain connects TRBV28 to TRBJ1-5; maybe TRBD1 (5 bases). The CDR3 contains 17 residues. Germline V CDR1 and CDR2: MDHEN, SYDVKM. With 7 bases removed from V and 1 base from J, the gap between germline ends came to 20 bases. The CDR3 sequence is CASNYGTSDPSNQPQHF. The CDR3 DNA is TGTGCCAGCAATTACGGGACGTCTGATCCCAGCAATCAGCCCCAGCATTTT.

This clonotype was observed at least ten times. J is TRBJ2-7 and V is TRBV6-2 or TRBV6-3, with D uncertain. The germline V gene encodes CDR1 MNHEY and CDR2 SVGEGT. CDR3 length: 13 residues. V shed 0 bases and J shed 2 bases, with 5 bases lying between them. The CDR3 bases are TGTGCCAGCAGTTACTCGTCGACCTACGAGCAGTACGTC. Translating it yields CASSYSSTYEQYV.

This clonotype was picked up many times. This chain connects TRBV5-1 to TRBJ1-6; the match to TRBD1 covers 8 bases. Trimming took 4 bases from V and 9 from J; bases not matched to a gene: 6. In germline, CDR1 is SGHRS, CDR2 YFSETQ. The CDR3 contains 14 residues. This CDR3 reads CASSEDRVGSPLHF. CDR3 nucleotide sequence: TGCGCCAGCAGCGAGGACAGGGTTGGTTCACCCCTCCACTTT.

This clonotype was recorded at least ten times. The chain links TRBV29-1 to TRBJ2-3; D not certain. Trimming removed 4 bases from V and 9 bases from J, with 20 bases in between. The CDR3 runs 14 residues. Germline loops: CDR1 SQVTM, CDR2 ANQGSEA. CDR3 sequence (DNA): TGCAGCGTTGGCCAAGACCCCCCAACCACCACGCAGTATTTT. Amino acids: CSVGQDPPTTTQYF.

There are many counts of this clonotype. The chain recombines TRBV6-2 or TRBV6-3 with TRBJ2-1, with 9 bases matching TRBD2. Trimming removed 4 bases from V and 3 bases from J; junction bases left unmatched: 7. The CDR3 totals 16 residues. The V gene's germline CDR1 is MNHEY and CDR2 SVGEGT. CDR3 in amino acids: CASSSRAGGDYNEQFF. CDR3 bases: TGTGCCAGCAGTTCCCGAGCGGGAGGAGACTACAATGAGCAGTTCTTC.